A selection of T cell receptor beta chains follows, all from one sample in a study of post-analysis software for immune sequencing data. TCRdb fed the PCR reads into MiXCR, producing one record per CDR3 protein. This repertoire shows about 540,000 distinct CDR3 sequences, around 34% found once; its top ten account for approximately 5.4%. Material for sequencing was blood. These receptors all come from a girl aged 2 to 17 with multiple sclerosis. CDR3s include the opening cysteine and the closing phenylalanine or tryptophan.

J gene	V gene	CDR3 protein
TRBJ2-7	TRBV5-1	CASSPNEGSYNEQYF
TRBJ1-5	TRBV20-1	CSALGGSNQPQHF
TRBJ2-3	TRBV7-2	CASSLTLSTTDTQYF
TRBJ2-3	TRBV18	CASSPRPAGGGDTQYF
TRBJ2-7	TRBV13	CASSFSGGASYEQYF
TRBJ2-6	TRBV10-3	CAISEHSNSGANVLTF
TRBJ1-1	TRBV5-1	CASSLRTGGGYAFF
TRBJ1-5	TRBV7-9	CASSSEGGLRNQPQHF
TRBJ2-6	TRBV11-2	CASSVGTAGANVLTF
TRBJ1-2	TRBV20-1	CSANDRVTNYGYTF
TRBJ2-7	TRBV10-3	CATGGSSYEQYF
TRBJ2-1	TRBV20-1	CSARAAHEQFF
TRBJ2-1	TRBV7-2	CASSWAGLAPVGNEQFF
TRBJ1-4	TRBV12-3/TRBV12-4	CASSPPSANEKLFF
TRBJ1-2	TRBV20-1	CSASKTASYGYTF
TRBJ2-3	TRBV7-9	CASSNYVSGGGTDTQYF
TRBJ2-7	TRBV20-1	CSARPPGEIEQYF
TRBJ1-1	TRBV29-1	CSVGPDWEGTEAFF
TRBJ2-5	TRBV29-1	CSVAKSRSSGRSKETQYF
TRBJ2-2	TRBV7-2	CASSSGTSGGAYTGELFF
TRBJ1-2	TRBV20-1	CSASLYAEPYGYTF
TRBJ1-4	TRBV21-1	CASSTRPGQGDGATNEKLFF
TRBJ1-2	TRBV10-3	CAVSQEGNYGYTF
TRBJ1-2	TRBV29-1	CSVGTGYTF
TRBJ2-1	TRBV12-3/TRBV12-4	CASSPRTLNEQFF
TRBJ2-3	TRBV12-3/TRBV12-4	CASRRPGQGIDTQYF
TRBJ2-1	TRBV6-5	CASSYSPPRDNEQFF
TRBJ2-6	TRBV19	CASKPGFSGANVLTF
TRBJ1-1	TRBV27	CATRGLSNTEAFF
TRBJ2-7	TRBV20-1	CSASGEGAYEQYF
TRBJ2-7	TRBV19	CASSIELADYNEQYF
TRBJ2-4	TRBV12-3/TRBV12-4	CASSLAAAKNIQYF
TRBJ2-6	TRBV6-2/TRBV6-3	CASSCSGFGANVLTF
TRBJ2-3	TRBV27	CASSPPGSGIGADTQYF
TRBJ2-1	TRBV15	CATRQGFGAVYEQFF